This T cell receptor beta chain was sequenced in a study of OX40 agonist ivuxolimab in advanced cancers. At the level of the study: Ivuxolimab doses were 0.01, 0.1, 0.3, 1.5, 3 or 10 mg/kg every 2 weeks. Dose-escalation patients suffered from hepatocellular carcinoma, melanoma, renal cell or head and neck cancer.

Germline lookup yields CDR1 LNHDA and CDR2 SQIVND (reference sequence). The length of the CDR3 is 13 residues. J gave up 4 bases and V 8 bases, and 7 bases lay outside the gene matches. Sequencing used immunoSEQ multiplex PCR; TCRdb keeps in-frame clones, though not all of them. The sample has about 13,000 clones, 67% seen once. By frequency in the sample, this clone is medium-sized. This material consisted of CD4+ or CD8+ T cells sorted from blood, taken in a trial of the OX40 agonist ivuxolimab. This receptor was obtained from an adult with an advanced solid tumor such as melanoma, head and neck, liver or kidney cancer. V gene TRBV19 combines with J gene TRBJ1-1; 7 bases align to TRBD1. The CDR3 region has the DNA TGTGCCAGTGCAGGGGGACGGGGCACTGAAGCTTTCTTT. It yields the protein CASAGGRGTEAFF. Full variable domain (remainder filled in from reference TRBV19 and TRBJ1-1): DGGITQSPKYLFRKEGQNVTLSCEQNLNHDAMYWYRQDPGQGLRLIYYSQIVNDFQKGDIAEGYSVSREKKESFPLTVTSAQKNPTAFYLCASAGGRGTEAFFGQGTRLTVV.